Following are 9 T cell receptor beta chains from one sample sequenced in a study of T cell changes during pregnancy in multiple sclerosis (dated by TCRdb to between 2017 and 2020). The library was generated by the immunoSEQ multiplex PCR assay. The table was pulled from immuneACCESS by TCRdb, which kept in-frame rearrangements only. Such tables lose some clones; where checked, under half of the loss comes from unresolved V genes, and the rest has no known cause. The sample table lists more than 45,000 clones, over 80% of them with a count of one. The ten largest make up approximately 0.58% of the sample. This sample comprised CD4+ T cells from peripheral blood mononuclear cells, obtained after pregnancy. Receptors were obtained from a female donor with multiple sclerosis, enrolled in a pregnancy study.

The V gene is TRBV7-2, the J gene TRBJ2-1, with a possible D match to TRBD1 (5 bases). The CDR3 sequence is 13 residues long. Germline V gene lookup returns CDR1 SGHTA and CDR2 FQGNSA. Trimming cost V 8 bases and J 3 bases, with 11 bases left between them. CDR3 in DNA: TGTGCCAGCGGGGCTCGATACTACAATGAGCAGTTCTTC. Translating gives CASGARYYNEQFF.

The rearrangement uses TRBV7-2 and TRBJ1-1, with D possibly TRBD1 on 6 matching bases. The CDR3 length is 11 residues. Trimming stripped 8 bases from V and 4 bases from J, with 8 bases between. CDR1 and CDR2 (germline): SGHTA, FQGNSA. CDR3 sequence reads: CASGQSTEAFF. DNA of the CDR3: TGTGCCAGCGGACAGAGCACTGAAGCTTTCTTT.

This rearrangement joins TRBV20-1 to TRBJ1-2, with unresolved D. There are 11 residues in the CDR3. Trimming took 1 base from V and 5 from J, leaving 5 bases between them. Germline V gene sequence: CDR1 DFQATT, CDR2 SNEGSKA (reference sequence). CDR3 amino acids: CSARGTYGYTF. DNA for the CDR3: TGCAGTGCTAGAGGGACTTATGGCTACACCTTC.

The chain joins TRBV5-6 to TRBJ2-3; TRBD2 matches at 8 bases. J gave up 3 bases and V 0 bases, and 3 bases lay outside the gene matches. The germline CDR1 and CDR2 sequences are SGHDT and YYEEEE. CDR3 length: 15 residues. The CDR3 nucleotides read TGTGCCAGCAGCTTGGGCGGGGGGCGGACAGATACGCAGTATTTT. This translates into CASSLGGGRTDTQYF.

The CDR3 sequence: CASSLRTGSGTEAFF. As DNA, the CDR3 is TGTGCCAGCAGCCTGAGGACGGGGAGCGGCACTGAAGCTTTCTTT. The chain has TRBV5-6 and TRBJ1-1; D call uncertain. V lost 4 bases, J lost 4 bases, and 17 bases lay in between. The CDR3 is 15 amino acids. CDR1 is SGHDT and CDR2 is YYEEEE in the germline V gene.

The rearrangement uses TRBV9 and TRBJ1-6; D possibly corresponds to TRBD1 (5 bases). V was shortened by 0 bases and J by 7 bases, with 17 bases between the two germline ends. From germline, CDR1 is SGDLS and CDR2 YYNGEE. The CDR3 contains 17 residues. The CDR3 here is CASSVGLSGRENSPLHF. The CDR3 region has the DNA TGTGCCAGCAGCGTAGGTCTTTCGGGCAGGGAAAATTCACCCCTCCACTTT.

The chain has TRBV4-1 and TRBJ2-3; TRBD2 is a possible D gene (7 bases). Germline CDR1 and CDR2: MGHRA and YSYEKL. The germline V and J ends were trimmed by 4 bases and 6 bases, with 20 bases remaining between them. The CDR3 has 16 amino acids. This CDR3 reads CASSLPVGGGRDTQYF. For the CDR3, the DNA is TGCGCCAGCAGCCTTCCTGTGGGGGGGGGCAGGGATACGCAGTATTTT.

The gene calls are TRBV7-6 and TRBJ1-5; D ambiguous. Trimming left V 0 bases short and J 0 bases short, with 12 bases between. This CDR3 region has 17 residues. Looked up from germline, CDR1 is SGHVS and CDR2 is FNYEAQ. Here the CDR3 reads CASSLAASLYSNQPQHF. The DNA of the CDR3 is TGTGCCAGCAGCTTAGCCGCGAGTCTCTATAGCAATCAGCCCCAGCATTTT.

This rearrangement joins TRBV5-6 to TRBJ1-4, with no clear D. This CDR3 region has 15 residues. V was shortened by 4 bases and J by 0 bases, with 10 bases between the two germline ends. Germline assignment: CDR1 SGHDT and CDR2 YYEEEE. The CDR3 spells CASSHGLATNEKLFF. The CDR3 DNA is TGTGCCAGCAGCCATGGCCTTGCAACTAATGAAAAACTGTTTTTT.